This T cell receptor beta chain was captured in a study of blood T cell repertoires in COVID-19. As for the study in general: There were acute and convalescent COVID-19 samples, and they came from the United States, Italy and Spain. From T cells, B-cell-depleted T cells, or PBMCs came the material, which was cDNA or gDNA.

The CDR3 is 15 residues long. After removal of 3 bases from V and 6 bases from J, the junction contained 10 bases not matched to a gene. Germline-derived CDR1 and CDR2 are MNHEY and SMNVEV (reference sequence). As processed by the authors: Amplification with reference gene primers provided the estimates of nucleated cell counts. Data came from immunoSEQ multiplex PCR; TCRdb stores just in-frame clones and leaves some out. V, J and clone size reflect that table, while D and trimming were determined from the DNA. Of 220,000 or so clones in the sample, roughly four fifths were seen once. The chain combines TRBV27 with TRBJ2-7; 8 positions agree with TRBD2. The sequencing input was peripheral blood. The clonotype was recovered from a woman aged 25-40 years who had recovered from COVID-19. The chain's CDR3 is CASSFTSGSRGEQYF. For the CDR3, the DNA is TGTGCCAGCAGTTTTACAAGCGGGAGCCGCGGCGAGCAGTACTTC.